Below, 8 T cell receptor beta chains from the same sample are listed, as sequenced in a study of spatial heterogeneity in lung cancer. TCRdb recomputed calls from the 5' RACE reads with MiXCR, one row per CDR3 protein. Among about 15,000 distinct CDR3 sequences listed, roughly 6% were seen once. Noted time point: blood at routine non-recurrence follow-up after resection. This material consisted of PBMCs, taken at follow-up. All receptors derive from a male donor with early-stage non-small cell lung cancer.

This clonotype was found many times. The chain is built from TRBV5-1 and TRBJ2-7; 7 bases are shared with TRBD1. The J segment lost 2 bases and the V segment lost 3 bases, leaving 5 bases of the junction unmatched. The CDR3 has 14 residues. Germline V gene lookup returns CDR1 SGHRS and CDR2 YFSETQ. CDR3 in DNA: TGCGCCAGCAGCTCCGGACAGGAAACCTACGAGCAGTACTTC. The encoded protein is CASSSGQETYEQYF.

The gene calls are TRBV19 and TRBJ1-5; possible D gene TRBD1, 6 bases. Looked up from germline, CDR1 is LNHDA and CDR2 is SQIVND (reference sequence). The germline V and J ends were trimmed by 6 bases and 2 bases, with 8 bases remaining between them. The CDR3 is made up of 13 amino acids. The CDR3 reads CASRGHRNQPQHF. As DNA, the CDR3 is TGTGCCAGTAGGGGACATCGCAATCAGCCCCAGCATTTT.

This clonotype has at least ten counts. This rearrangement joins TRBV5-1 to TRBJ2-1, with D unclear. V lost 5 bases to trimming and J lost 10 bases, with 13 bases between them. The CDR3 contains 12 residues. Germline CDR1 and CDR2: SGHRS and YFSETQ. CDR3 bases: TGCGCCAGCAGAAGAGACACAGAGGAGCAGTTCTTC. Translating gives CASRRDTEEQFF.

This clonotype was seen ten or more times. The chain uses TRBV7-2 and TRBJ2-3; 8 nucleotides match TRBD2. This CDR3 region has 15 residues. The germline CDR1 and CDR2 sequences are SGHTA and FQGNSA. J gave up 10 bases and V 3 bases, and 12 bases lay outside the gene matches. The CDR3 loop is CASSFGSGTPTAQYF. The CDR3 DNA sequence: TGTGCCAGCAGCTTTGGTAGCGGGACACCTACAGCGCAGTATTTT.

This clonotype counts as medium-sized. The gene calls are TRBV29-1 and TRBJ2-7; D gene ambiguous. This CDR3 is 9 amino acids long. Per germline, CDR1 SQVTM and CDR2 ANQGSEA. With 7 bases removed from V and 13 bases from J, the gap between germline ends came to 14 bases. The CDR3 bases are TGCAGCGCAACCTTCTCTCTTTACTTC. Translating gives CSATFSLYF.

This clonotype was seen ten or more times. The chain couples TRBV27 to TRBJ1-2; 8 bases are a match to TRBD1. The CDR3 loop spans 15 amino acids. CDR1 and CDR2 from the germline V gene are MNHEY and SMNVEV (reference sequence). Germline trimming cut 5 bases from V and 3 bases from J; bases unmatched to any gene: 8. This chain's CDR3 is CASSISGGRDYGYTF. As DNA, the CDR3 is TGTGCCAGCAGTATTTCAGGGGGCAGGGACTATGGCTACACCTTC.

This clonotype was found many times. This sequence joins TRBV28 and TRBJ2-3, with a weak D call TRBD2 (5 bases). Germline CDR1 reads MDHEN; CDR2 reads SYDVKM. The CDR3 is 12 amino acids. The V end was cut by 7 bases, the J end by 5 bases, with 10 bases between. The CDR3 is CASMVEGDTQYF. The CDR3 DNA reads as TGTGCCAGCATGGTTGAGGGAGATACGCAGTATTTT.

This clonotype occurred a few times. Written as DNA, the CDR3 is TGTGCCAGCAGCTTAGTATCGAGGGTTATGGATACGCAGTATTTT. It is translated as CASSLVSRVMDTQYF. The V call is TRBV7-8, the J call TRBJ2-3; a weak D match, TRBD2 (5 bases). V lost 1 base, J lost 6 bases, and 14 bases lay in between. This CDR3 spans 15 amino acids. CDR1 is SGHVS and CDR2 is FQNEAQ in the germline V gene.